This is a list of T cell receptor beta chains from one sample in a study of Ad26.COV2.S vaccination and SARS-CoV-2 variants. Profiling relied on immunoSEQ multiplex PCR, and the TCRdb table lists in-frame clones only, not all of them. The sample consists of some 180,000 clones, around 85% of them appearing once. Sample: peripheral blood, taken after recovery from COVID-19. These receptors all stem from a human donor who had recovered from COVID-19. Each CDR3 is given with its conserved first and last residue. D genes are given only for firm matches. Part of the rows lack a size; the others show once, few, many or a class for expanded clones.

d_call,v_call,clone_size,j_call,cdr3_aa,cdr3_nt
.,TRBV2,.,TRBJ2-6,CASRGTEFGANVLTF,TGTGCCAGCAGGGGGACTGAGTTCGGGGCCAACGTCCTGACTTTC
.,TRBV6-1,.,TRBJ1-2,CASSEWGYYGYTF,TGTGCCAGCAGTGAATGGGGGTACTATGGCTACACCTTC
.,TRBV15,.,TRBJ2-5,CATSRAGLPLQETQYF,TGTGCCACCAGCAGAGCGGGCCTACCTCTCCAAGAGACCCAGTACTTC
.,TRBV4-1,.,TRBJ2-1,CASSQEAGMRRDEQFF,TGCGCCAGCAGCCAAGAGGCTGGGATGAGACGCGATGAGCAGTTCTTC
TRBD2,TRBV5-1,.,TRBJ2-7,CASSFGRAGGSSYEQYF,TGCGCCAGCAGCTTCGGGCGGGCGGGGGGAAGCTCCTACGAGCAGTACTTC
TRBD2,TRBV11-2,.,TRBJ2-7,CASSPLAGGKYEQYF,TGTGCCAGCAGCCCCCTAGCGGGAGGAAAATACGAGCAGTACTTC
.,TRBV19,once,TRBJ2-2,CASSIGTRTGELFF,TGTGCCAGTAGTATAGGGACTCGCACCGGGGAGCTGTTTTTT
.,TRBV6-5,once,TRBJ1-3,CASWAGSSGNTIYF,TGTGCCAGTTGGGCGGGGAGCTCTGGAAACACCATATATTTT
.,TRBV3-1/TRBV3-2,.,TRBJ2-7,CASSQDPISGYEQYF,TGTGCCAGCAGCCAAGATCCCATCTCGGGTTACGAGCAGTACTTC
.,TRBV7-6,.,TRBJ2-7,CASSQGPSTSYEQYF,TGTGCCAGCAGCCAGGGCCCGTCGACCTCATACGAGCAGTACTTC
TRBD1,TRBV3-1/TRBV3-2,.,TRBJ1-2,CASSQSTGDGYTF,TGTGCCAGCAGCCAATCTACAGGGGATGGCTACACCTTC
TRBD2,TRBV6-1,.,TRBJ2-1,CASSEALTSASIF,TGTGCCAGCAGTGAAGCTCTGACTAGCGCTTCGATCTTC
.,TRBV3-1/TRBV3-2,.,TRBJ2-4,CASSQGSGLPGENIQYF,TGTGCCAGCAGCCAGGGGTCGGGGCTCCCGGGGGAAAACATTCAGTACTTC
TRBD1,TRBV7-8,.,TRBJ1-4,CASSLSTGDGMIWEKLFF,TGTGCCAGCAGCTTATCGACAGGGGACGGGATGATTTGGGAAAAACTGTTTTTT
.,TRBV4-1,once,TRBJ1-4,CASSPLAANEKLFF,TGCGCCAGCAGCCCATTAGCCGCTAATGAAAAACTGTTTTTT
.,TRBV25-1,.,TRBJ2-5,CASSEWGIERETQYF,TGTGCCAGCAGTGAATGGGGCATCGAGCGAGAGACCCAGTACTTC
TRBD1,TRBV12-5,.,TRBJ1-4,CASGLGGQGRRRDEKLFF,TGTGCTAGTGGTTTGGGGGGACAGGGGAGGAGGCGAGATGAAAAACTGTTTTTT
.,TRBV5-1,few,TRBJ2-7,CASRGLSLGQYF,TGCGCCAGCCGGGGACTCTCCCTCGGGCAGTACTTC
TRBD1,TRBV5-1,once,TRBJ2-7,CASTLTSGQGNYEQYF,TGCGCCAGCACCTTGACTTCTGGACAGGGGAACTACGAGCAGTACTTC
.,TRBV7-9,.,TRBJ2-5,CASSLKEEVTQETQYF,TGTGCCAGCAGCTTGAAGGAGGAGGTTACTCAGGAGACCCAGTACTTC
TRBD1,TRBV7-8,.,TRBJ1-2,CASSLDRGRGPSNYGYTF,TGTGCCAGCAGCTTAGATAGGGGCAGGGGGCCATCTAACTATGGCTACACCTTC
.,TRBV28,.,TRBJ1-2,CASSPGGYYGYTF,TGTGCCAGCAGCCCGGGGGGCTACTATGGCTACACCTTC
.,TRBV6-4,.,TRBJ2-3,CASSDYYTDGTDTQYF,TGTGCCAGCAGTGACTACTACACGGACGGCACAGATACGCAGTATTTT
.,TRBV7-8,.,TRBJ2-1,CASSLRGPYGGEQFF,TGTGCCAGCAGCTTACGCGGTCCCTACGGCGGTGAGCAGTTCTTC
.,TRBV14,few,TRBJ2-7,CASSEGLDSYEQYF,TGTGCCAGCAGCGAGGGACTGGACTCCTACGAGCAGTACTTC
.,TRBV5-1,few,TRBJ1-4,CASSLAGTNEKLFF,TGCGCCAGCAGCTTGGCTGGGACTAATGAAAAACTGTTTTTT
.,TRBV2,.,TRBJ2-4,CASTEWDKNIQYF,TGTGCCAGCACCGAGTGGGACAAAAACATTCAGTACTTC
.,TRBV3-1/TRBV3-2,.,TRBJ2-7,CASSQSLKNEQYF,TGTGCCAGCAGCCAGAGTCTAAAAAACGAGCAGTACTTC
TRBD1,TRBV6-2/TRBV6-3,few,TRBJ2-7,CASSYGRGLYEQYF,TGTGCCAGCAGTTACGGCAGGGGGCTGTACGAGCAGTACTTC
.,TRBV7-6,.,TRBJ2-7,CASSSSTGGGGEQYF,TGTGCCAGCAGCTCCTCCACAGGGGGGGGTGGCGAGCAGTACTTC
TRBD2,TRBV11-3,.,TRBJ2-1,CASSLWEGGLNEQFF,TGTGCCAGCAGCTTATGGGAGGGAGGTTTGAATGAGCAGTTCTTC
.,TRBV7-9,.,TRBJ1-1,CASSSTGPLRAFF,TGTGCCAGCAGCTCCACAGGGCCACTTAGAGCTTTCTTT
.,TRBV5-3,.,TRBJ2-1,CARSPMRPHRFYNEQFF,TGTGCCAGAAGCCCAATGCGGCCACACAGGTTTTACAATGAGCAGTTCTTC
TRBD1,TRBV6-2/TRBV6-3,.,TRBJ2-4,CASSQDRGANIQYF,TGTGCCAGCAGCCAGGACAGGGGAGCGAACATTCAGTACTTC
.,TRBV5-1,.,TRBJ2-1,CASRIPGGPHNEQFF,TGCGCCAGCAGGATCCCCGGAGGGCCCCACAATGAGCAGTTCTTC
.,TRBV12-3/TRBV12-4,.,TRBJ1-6,CASSFSNSPLHF,TGTGCCAGCAGCTTCAGTAATTCACCCCTCCACTTT
.,TRBV5-5,.,TRBJ1-2,CASSFPGRDYGYTF,TGTGCCAGCAGCTTTCCCGGACGGGACTATGGCTACACCTTC
.,TRBV6-2/TRBV6-3,.,TRBJ2-3,CASSFDRMARDTQYF,TGTGCCAGCAGTTTTGACCGAATGGCAAGAGATACGCAGTATTTT
TRBD1,TRBV27,.,TRBJ1-1,CASSSYRGPGTEAFF,TGTGCCAGCAGTTCCTACAGGGGGCCCGGGACTGAAGCTTTCTTT
.,TRBV6-5,.,TRBJ1-2,CASRRQTHYGYTF,TGTGCCAGCAGACGGCAGACCCACTATGGCTACACCTTC